This T cell receptor beta chain came from a study of blood T cell repertoires in COVID-19. Study information: Samples came from the United States, Italy and Spain, spanning acute and convalescent COVID-19.

Germline trimming cut 0 bases from V and 8 bases from J; bases unmatched to any gene: 8. This CDR3 region has 16 residues. Germline V gives CDR1 SGHRS, CDR2 YFSETQ. Clones were sequenced by immunoSEQ multiplex PCR, and TCRdb holds only the in-frame ones, with some missing. The sample lists about 74,000 clones; 75% to 85% were seen once. This clonotype originated in a human donor in a cohort sampled during active COVID-19. The specimen sequenced was peripheral blood. The chain employs TRBV5-1 and TRBJ1-6; TRBD1 aligns across 7 bases. The CDR3 is CASSLVSGGRDSPLHF. DNA of the CDR3: TGCGCCAGCAGCTTGGTGTCAGGGGGAAGGGATTCACCCCTCCACTTT.